Presented here are 25 T cell receptor beta chains from one specimen sequenced in a study of STAT3 mutations in large granular lymphocyte leukemia (dated by TCRdb to between 2017 and 2020). General findings and caveats noted by the study authors: All T-LGLL patients had at least one immunodominant TCRbeta clonotype, and roughly half had multiple immunodominant subclonotypes.

Libraries were built with the immunoSEQ multiplex PCR assay. TCRdb holds this immuneACCESS table with in-frame rearrangements only. Some clones are missing; in checked studies, unresolved V genes explain under half, and the rest has no known cause. This sample is represented by under 35,000 clones; around three quarters of them were singletons. Of the sample, approximately 31% is held by the ten largest clones. These TCRs are of unknown antigen specificity. The specimen sequenced was peripheral blood mononuclear cells. Receptors were obtained from a woman between 45 and 65 years old with T-cell large granular lymphocyte leukemia. Some clones in this sample may be carry-over from other donors' samples. The age is the age at diagnosis.

The chain has TRBV18 and TRBJ2-5, with D uncertain. The CDR3 has 13 amino acids. Looked up from germline, CDR1 is KGHSH and CDR2 is LQKENI. V was trimmed by 6 bases and J by 3 bases, leaving 11 bases between them. The CDR3 region has the DNA TGTGCCAGCTCGAGGACCCGGAAAGAGACCCAGTACTTC. Encoded protein: CASSRTRKETQYF.

This rearrangement joins TRBV19 to TRBJ1-5; no clear D gene. Trimming took off 7 bases at V and 6 bases at J, with 13 bases between the two ends. Germline values: CDR1 LNHDA, CDR2 SQIVND (reference sequence). The CDR3 is 13 amino acids. CDR3 residues: CASKRQVGQPQHF. The CDR3 region has the DNA TGTGCCAGTAAGAGGCAGGTGGGTCAGCCCCAGCATTTT.

As DNA, the CDR3 is TGTGCCAGCAGCTTAGCGCTTCAGTCTAACTATGGCTACACCTTC. This codes for CASSLALQSNYGYTF. The rearrangement uses TRBV7-2 and TRBJ1-2; D is undetermined. Germline V gene sequence: CDR1 SGHTA, CDR2 FQGNSA. Trimming stripped 0 bases from V and 0 bases from J, with 8 bases between. The CDR3 sequence is 15 residues long.

The chain links TRBV5-4 to TRBJ2-1; D unresolved. The V end lost 2 bases, the J end lost 10 bases, and 7 bases lay between the germline ends. The germline V gene encodes CDR1 SGHNT and CDR2 YYREEE (reference sequence). This CDR3 contains 11 residues. The CDR3 coding sequence is TGTGCCAGCAGCTTTAGAAGCGAGCAGTTCTTC. Protein: CASSFRSEQFF.

The chain has TRBV7-2 and TRBJ2-7, with D maybe TRBD2 (5 bases). CDR1 is SGHTA and CDR2 is FQGNSA in the germline V gene. V lost 5 bases to trimming and J lost 0 bases, with 14 bases between them. There are 15 residues in the CDR3. The CDR3 sequence: CASSRRTDPSYEQYF. DNA of the CDR3: TGTGCCAGCAGCCGGAGGACGGACCCCTCCTACGAGCAGTACTTC.

The rearrangement joins TRBV25-1 to TRBJ2-3; D is unresolved. V lost 5 bases and J lost 2, with 11 bases in between. Germline CDR1 and CDR2: MGHDK and SYGVNS. The CDR3 is 14 amino acids. CDR3 in amino acids: CASSPRRDTDTQYF. As DNA, the CDR3 is TGTGCCAGCAGTCCCCGGCGCGACACAGATACGCAGTATTTT.

The V call is TRBV4-1, the J call TRBJ2-7; unclear D gene. The CDR3 is 13 amino acids. The germline V gene encodes CDR1 MGHRA and CDR2 YSYEKL. With 3 bases removed from V and 4 bases from J, the gap between germline ends came to 10 bases. The CDR3, as DNA: TGCGCCAGCAGCCAGGCCCAGACGTACGAGCAGTACTTC. This gives the protein CASSQAQTYEQYF.

The chain links TRBV4-1 to TRBJ2-7; 8 bases align to TRBD2. Trimming at V came to 0 bases and at J to 0 bases, leaving 7 bases not matched to a gene. The length of the CDR3 is 17 residues. CDR1 MGHRA and CDR2 YSYEKL come from the germline V gene. The chain's CDR3 is CASSQDGFLAGSYEQYF. CDR3 DNA: TGCGCCAGCAGCCAAGATGGATTCCTAGCGGGCTCCTACGAGCAGTACTTC.

The chain employs TRBV18 and TRBJ2-7, with 9 bases lining up with TRBD1. Germline values: CDR1 KGHSH, CDR2 LQKENI. The trim removed 5 bases at V and 7 bases at J, leaving 12 bases unmatched. The CDR3 spans 15 residues. CDR3 nucleotide sequence: TGTGCCAGCTCATCGACCCCGGGACAGGGCGGGGAGCAGTACTTC. Protein sequence: CASSSTPGQGGEQYF. Variable domain in full (rest from reference TRBV18 and TRBJ2-7): NAGVMQNPRHLVRRRGQEARLRCSPMKGHSHVYWYRQLPEEGLKFMVYLQKENIIDESGMPKERFSAEFPKEGPSILRIQQVVRGDSAAYFCASSSTPGQGGEQYFGPGTRLTVT.

The table lists this clone with a count of one. This rearrangement joins TRBV5-8 to TRBJ2-7; no clear D gene. There are 11 residues in the CDR3. V lost 5 bases to trimming and J lost 3 bases, with 6 bases between them. Per germline, CDR1 SGHTS and CDR2 YDEGEE. The CDR3 nucleotides read TGTGCCAGCAGGGGGTACTACGAGCAGTACTTC. It translates to CASRGYYEQYF.

This clone was seen a single time. The chain employs TRBV10-2 and TRBJ2-7; D unclear. The CDR3 is made up of 13 amino acids. Germline values: CDR1 WSHSY, CDR2 SAAADI. V was trimmed by 4 bases and J by 0 bases, leaving 7 bases between them. The CDR3 protein is CASSGVSSYEQYF. CDR3 in DNA: TGCGCCAGCAGTGGCGTGAGCTCCTACGAGCAGTACTTC.

The genes are TRBV6-5 and TRBJ1-1, with D hard to call. The CDR3 extends over 14 amino acids. Looked up from germline, CDR1 is MNHEY and CDR2 is SVGAGI. V was cut by 2 bases and J by 4 bases, with 11 bases left in between. CDR3 in DNA: TGTGCCAGCAGTTACAACTCGGAGAGCACTGAAGCTTTCTTT. Protein: CASSYNSESTEAFF.

This clone was detected only a few times. The gene calls are TRBV28 and TRBJ2-3, with a weak D call TRBD2 (6 bases). The germline CDR1 and CDR2 sequences are MDHEN and SYDVKM. V lost 6 bases, J lost 6 bases, and 10 bases lay in between. The CDR3 extends over 12 amino acids. The CDR3 bases are TGTGCCAGCAGGGGGACTCCGGATACGCAGTATTTT. Amino acid sequence: CASRGTPDTQYF.

The chain is built from TRBV7-8 and TRBJ2-3; TRBD2 aligns across 10 bases. The V segment lost 3 bases and the J segment 5 bases; nucleotides outside the gene matches: 8. CDR1 and CDR2 from the germline V gene are SGHVS and FQNEAQ. This CDR3 is built from 16 residues. CDR3 coding DNA: TGTGCCAGCAGCTTCCTAGCGGGAGAAGGAAGAGATACGCAGTATTTT. This sequence encodes CASSFLAGEGRDTQYF.

This sequence joins TRBV18 and TRBJ2-1; 10 nucleotides match TRBD2. The germline V gene encodes CDR1 KGHSH and CDR2 LQKENI. The CDR3 consists of 18 residues. Trimming cost V 3 bases and J 6 bases; bases outside gene matches: 14. CDR3 amino acids: CASSPAWGGTSDFNEQFF. The CDR3, as DNA: TGTGCCAGCTCACCCGCATGGGGCGGGACTAGCGACTTCAATGAGCAGTTCTTC.

The chain combines TRBV18 with TRBJ2-7, with D possibly matching TRBD1 (6 bases). Trimming left V 9 bases short and J 1 base short, with 10 bases between. In germline, CDR1 is KGHSH, CDR2 LQKENI. CDR3 size: 12 residues. The CDR3 nucleotides are TGTGCCAGGTACACAGGGTCCTACGAGCAGTACTTC. Protein: CARYTGSYEQYF.

The J gene is TRBJ1-2, the V gene TRBV10-3; unclear D gene. The CDR3 spans 12 residues. Germline CDR1 reads ENHRY; CDR2 reads SYGVKD. Trimming pared 10 bases from V and 1 base from J, leaving 10 bases between. The CDR3 DNA reads as TGTGCCACCGCCCCGGTTAACTATGGCTACACCTTC. It specifies CATAPVNYGYTF.

The chain combines TRBV29-1 with TRBJ1-2, with D possibly matching TRBD1 (5 bases). The CDR3 length is 11 residues. Trimming removed 3 bases at V and 4 bases at J, with 6 bases between. In germline, CDR1 is SQVTM, CDR2 ANQGSEA. CDR3 bases: TGCAGCGTTGATGGGGGCTATGGCTACACCTTC. Translated, it gives CSVDGGYGYTF.

The genes are TRBV5-4 and TRBJ1-1; D gene uncertain. There are 14 residues in the CDR3. Germline V CDR1 and CDR2: SGHNT, YYREEE (reference sequence). Trimming cost V 0 bases and J 4 bases, with 10 bases left between them. Here the CDR3 reads CASSLVGEGTEAFF. CDR3 in DNA: TGTGCCAGCAGCTTGGTCGGGGAGGGCACTGAAGCTTTCTTT.

CDR3 residues: CASSFQSGTHIGYTF. CDR3 nucleotide sequence: TGTGCCAGCAGTTTTCAGTCCGGGACACATATCGGCTACACCTTC. This chain joins TRBV25-1 and TRBJ1-2; D perhaps matches TRBD1 (6 bases). V shed 5 bases and J shed 8 bases, with 21 bases lying between them. Germline V gene lookup returns CDR1 MGHDK and CDR2 SYGVNS. This CDR3 comprises 15 residues.

The chain recombines TRBV5-4 with TRBJ2-3; 7 nucleotides match TRBD1. Trimming cost V 2 bases and J 3 bases; bases outside gene matches: 6. The CDR3 covers 15 residues. Germline lookup yields CDR1 SGHNT and CDR2 YYREEE (reference sequence). CDR3 residues: CASSLPNRGTDTQYF. Here the CDR3 DNA reads TGTGCCAGCAGCTTACCCAACAGGGGAACAGATACGCAGTATTTT.

The CDR3 is CASSWGLAEYNEQFF. As DNA, the CDR3 is TGTGCCAGCAGCTGGGGACTAGCGGAGTACAATGAGCAGTTCTTC. V usage is TRBV5-4 and J usage is TRBJ2-1; 11 nucleotides line up with TRBD2. CDR1 is SGHNT and CDR2 is YYREEE in the germline V gene (reference sequence). The CDR3 covers 15 residues. V lost 3 bases to trimming and J lost 4 bases; unmatched junction nucleotides: 3.

This chain uses TRBV9 with TRBJ2-5; D is undetermined. From germline, CDR1 is SGDLS and CDR2 YYNGEE. Between the trimmed V and J ends, which lost 4 bases and 7 bases, there was a span of 11 bases. The CDR3 loop spans 12 amino acids. CDR3 in amino acids: CASSPILGTQYF. CDR3 sequence (DNA): TGTGCCAGCAGCCCCATCCTCGGGACCCAGTACTTC.

CDR3 DNA sequence: TGTGCCAGCAGCCAAAGCAGGAAGACCCAGTACTTC. Its translation: CASSQSRKTQYF. The genes are TRBV4-2 and TRBJ2-5; no reliable D call. The CDR3 covers 12 residues. Trimming removed 2 bases from V and 6 bases from J, with 7 bases in between. Germline CDR1 reads LGHNA; CDR2 reads YNFKEQ.

The chain uses TRBV5-1 and TRBJ2-7, with TRBD1 matching 7 bases. The length of the CDR3 is 13 residues. J was trimmed by 1 base and V by 6 bases; bases with no gene match: 4. CDR1 is SGHRS, CDR2 YFSETQ, per germline. The CDR3 sequence is CASNSGQSYEQYF. CDR3 bases: TGCGCCAGCAATTCGGGACAGTCCTACGAGCAGTACTTC.